The clone carrying this TCR beta chain was found once. The antigen is undetermined. The data were taken from a study of vaccination and CD4 T cells after COVID-19. Study-wide results and limits: Spike mono-reactive clones accounted for 304 of the 307 vaccine-specific clones found in convalescent patients.

V lost 2 bases and J lost 3; bases outside the gene matches: 4. The germline V gene encodes CDR1 MNHEY and CDR2 SMNVEV (reference sequence). There are 15 residues in the CDR3. Treatment here: roughly 10-day PBMC culture with coronavirus spike peptide pools or control peptides (ViraFEST assay). T cells were expanded with peptide pools, and expanded clonotypes were identified by TCR sequencing. Oncomine TCR Beta short-read sequencing was applied to DNA from cultured CD4+ T cells. Each CDR3 protein is one row after TCRdb ran MiXCR on the PCR reads. The data contain about 16,000 distinct CDR3 sequences, approximately 81% of them seen just once; the ten biggest clones take up approximately 9.1%.

The material was CD4+ T cells from blood, cultured in vitro, obtained after SARS-CoV-2 vaccination. This TCR was recovered from a human donor who received a COVID-19 vaccine. The chain combines TRBV27 with TRBJ2-3, with 8 bases matching TRBD1. In nucleotides, the CDR3 is TGTGCCAGCAGTTTACAGACAGGGGCTACAGATACGCAGTATTTT. This translates into CASSLQTGATDTQYF.